Each of the 22 T cell receptor beta chains below was sequenced from the same sample in a study of blood T cells in healthy people across ages. The second PCR ran about 6 to 12 cycles with a sample-barcoded 5' primer and J-beta primers. Each CDR3 protein is one row after TCRdb ran MiXCR on the 5' RACE reads. The repertoire includes over 550,000 distinct CDR3 sequences, 25% to 30% of them detected once, and less than 20% sits in the top ten. The sample taken for sequencing was blood. These receptors originate from an elderly woman in good health.

This clonotype was counted ten times or more. CDR3 sequence: CASSFQGAGEQYF. The CDR3 DNA is TGTGCCAGCAGTTTTCAGGGTGCGGGGGAGCAGTACTTC. The chain employs TRBV27 and TRBJ2-7, with D perhaps TRBD2 (6 bases). Germline assignment: CDR1 MNHEY and CDR2 SMNVEV (reference sequence). The CDR3 runs 13 residues. Between the trimmed V and J ends, which lost 3 bases and 7 bases, there was a span of 13 bases.

This clonotype was seen only a few times. The chain recombines TRBV18 with TRBJ1-4; D unclear. CDR3 length equals 13 residues. Trimming left V 3 bases short and J 5 bases short, with 7 bases between. CDR1 and CDR2 (germline): KGHSH, LQKENI. This CDR3 is CASSPKENEKLFF. The DNA of the CDR3 is TGTGCCAGCTCACCTAAGGAAAATGAAAAACTGTTTTTT.

V gene TRBV6-5 combines with J gene TRBJ2-3; D is undetermined. The V end was cut by 6 bases, the J end by 7 bases, with 17 bases between. The CDR3 runs 14 residues. The germline gives CDR1 MNHEY, CDR2 SVGAGI. CDR3 DNA: TGTGCCAGCAGCCAGGCGCCCAGTAGTCATACGCAGTATTTT. Translated, it gives CASSQAPSSHTQYF.

This clonotype was counted at least ten times. This may be a read error, as it is one base from a much larger clone. The chain couples TRBV12-3 or TRBV12-4 to TRBJ2-7; maybe TRBD1 (6 bases). V was pared by 7 bases and J by 7 bases, with 17 bases between. The CDR3 covers 13 residues. CDR3 bases: TGTGCCAGCACCCTCACAGGGCGGAATGAGCAGTACTTC. This codes for CASTLTGRNEQYF.

In this sample, this clonotype turned up many times. CDR3 sequence: CASSLGVAGGQEQYF. The CDR3 bases are TGTGCCAGCAGCTTAGGGGTAGCGGGGGGGCAAGAGCAGTACTTC. The chain couples TRBV11-2 to TRBJ2-7; 11 bases fit TRBD2. V was clipped by 1 base and J by 7 bases; unmatched bases: 6. CDR3 length: 15 residues. Germline CDR1 SGHAT, CDR2 FQNNGV.

This clonotype was seen many times. V is TRBV7-2 and J is TRBJ2-5; TRBD1 agrees at 11 bases. The CDR3 sequence is 15 residues long. J gave up 5 bases and V 2 bases, and 4 bases lay outside the gene matches. Per the germline V gene, CDR1 is SGHTA and CDR2 is FQGNSA. The CDR3, as DNA: TGTGCCAGCAGCTTACAGGACAGGGGGCGTGAGACCCAGTACTTC. It is translated as CASSLQDRGRETQYF.

This clonotype came up a few times. The chain links TRBV30 to TRBJ1-1; the D is unclear. The CDR3 length is 13 residues. Deletions cut 5 bases from V and 0 bases from J, with 10 bases between. Germline V CDR1 and CDR2: GTSNPN, SVGIG (reference sequence). The CDR3 is CAWVSLMNTEAFF. CDR3 DNA: TGTGCCTGGGTAAGCCTCATGAACACTGAAGCTTTCTTT.

There are a few counts of this clonotype. V usage is TRBV27 and J usage is TRBJ1-5, with D perhaps matching TRBD1 (6 bases). Trimming stripped 5 bases from V and 6 bases from J, with 20 bases between. The germline gives CDR1 MNHEY, CDR2 SMNVEV (reference sequence). There are 16 residues in the CDR3. Here the CDR3 DNA reads TGTGCCAGCAGTGGCGGCGGGGGGGGCTCAGGTCAGCCCCAGCATTTT. This encodes CASSGGGGGSGQPQHF.

This clonotype was detected many times. This chain connects TRBV6-1 to TRBJ2-1, with D possibly TRBD2 on 7 matching bases. Germline CDR1 MNHNS, CDR2 SASEGT. CDR3 length: 16 residues. The V and J ends lost 8 bases and 0 bases respectively, with 17 bases between them. The CDR3 nucleotides read TGTGCCAGCGGGGAGGGGGGCTCCCTCTCCTACAATGAGCAGTTCTTC. This gives the protein CASGEGGSLSYNEQFF.

This clonotype was seen ten or more times. At one end, the junction sequence differs from germline, possibly due to a read error. The CDR3: CASREYPGVDTQYF. The DNA of the CDR3 is TGCGCCAGCAGGGAGTACCCGGGGGTAGATACGCAGTATTTT. The chain uses TRBV10-2 and TRBJ2-3, with D maybe TRBD2 (6 bases). The V gene's germline CDR1 is WSHSY and CDR2 SAAADI. The CDR3 is 14 amino acids.

The chain combines TRBV5-1 with TRBJ2-7; 8 bases align to TRBD2. V was clipped by 4 bases and J by 7 bases; unmatched bases: 16. The CDR3 sequence is 16 residues long. CDR1 and CDR2 (germline): SGHRS, YFSETQ. DNA of the CDR3: TGCGCCAGCAGCCCCCGAGGGAGCGGGGGTCGGGATGAGCAGTACTTC. Encoded protein: CASSPRGSGGRDEQYF.

Remarks on this clonotype: This may come from a read error, since a much larger clone is one base off. The gene calls are TRBV5-1 and TRBJ2-6, with TRBD1 matching 11 bases. Germline V gene sequence: CDR1 SGHRS, CDR2 YFSETQ. The CDR3 runs 19 residues. In DNA form, the CDR3 reads TGCGCCAGCAGCTGGAAGACGGACAGGGGGCCAGGTGGGGCCAACGTCCGGACTTTC. It specifies CASSWKTDRGPGGANVRTF.

This clonotype was recorded a few times. This may be a read error: a much more frequent sequence differs by one nucleotide. The chain uses TRBV3-1 and TRBJ2-7; D gene uncertain. CDR3 length: 14 residues. Germline V gene data show CDR1 as LGHDT and CDR2 as YNNKEL (reference sequence). Here the CDR3 reads CASSQEHLSYGQYF. CDR3 nucleotide sequence: TGTGCCAGCAGCCAAGAACACTTGTCCTACGGGCAGTACTTC.

The rearrangement joins TRBV20-1 to TRBJ1-6; D is unclear. The germline V gene has CDR1 DFQATT and CDR2 SNEGSKA (reference sequence). This CDR3 has 14 residues. Trimming stripped 0 bases from V and 10 bases from J, with 13 bases between. Written as DNA, the CDR3 is TGCAGTGCTAGAGATCTAGGGTCCCAATCACCCCTCCACTTT. Amino acid sequence: CSARDLGSQSPLHF.

Note on this clonotype: The junction does not match germline at one end; this may be a read error. This chain joins TRBV18 and TRBJ2-6, with 8 bases that match TRBD1. Germline assignment: CDR1 KGHSH and CDR2 LQKENI. The CDR3 contains 18 residues. The DNA for the CDR3 is TGTGCCAGCTCACCACCTGGACAGGGTCTAGGTGGGGCCAGCGTCCTGACTTTC. It is translated as CASSPPGQGLGGASVLTF.

There are a few counts of this clonotype. This may stem from a read error, because a much larger clone lies one nucleotide away. This chain links TRBV12-3 or TRBV12-4 with TRBJ2-1; maybe TRBD2 (6 bases). The J call is doubtful: the DNA matches TRBJ2-7 better. This CDR3 spans 16 amino acids. The CDR3 loop reads CASSFGGIGSYNEQYF. CDR3 DNA sequence: TGTGCCAGCAGTTTTGGGGGGATCGGCTCCTACAATGAGCAGTACTTC.

This clonotype was observed at least ten times. The rearrangement uses TRBV24-1 and TRBJ1-1; D is ambiguous. CDR1 KGHDR and CDR2 SFDVKD come from the germline V gene. Trimming cost V 9 bases and J 3 bases, with 10 bases left between them. The CDR3 contains 12 residues. CDR3 in DNA: TGTGCCACCCGGGAGGGAGACACTGAAGCTTTCTTT. Its protein product is CATREGDTEAFF.

The rearrangement links TRBV7-3 to TRBJ2-3, with 9 bases fitting TRBD2. The germline CDR1 and CDR2 sequences are SGHTA and FQGTGA. The CDR3 contains 18 residues. The V and J ends lost 2 bases and 3 bases, in that order; junction bases with no gene match: 12. Here the CDR3 DNA reads TGTGCCAGCAGCTTAGGGCTAGCGGGACCAGGAAGGACAGATACGCAGTATTTT. It yields the protein CASSLGLAGPGRTDTQYF.

The table lists this clonotype with many counts. The chain employs TRBV7-2 and TRBJ2-1; D perhaps matches TRBD1 (6 bases). V lost 2 bases and J 4 bases, leaving 15 bases between the germline ends. CDR3 size: 16 residues. Germline-derived CDR1 and CDR2 are SGHTA and FQGNSA. In DNA form, the CDR3 reads TGTGCCAGCAGCTTAACCTACAGGGTGGCATACAATGAGCAGTTCTTC. This codes for CASSLTYRVAYNEQFF.

This rearrangement joins TRBV20-1 to TRBJ1-1; 7 nucleotides agree with TRBD1. CDR3 length: 14 residues. The germline V gene encodes CDR1 DFQATT and CDR2 SNEGSKA (reference sequence). The J segment lost 0 bases and the V segment lost 5 bases, leaving 6 bases of the junction unmatched. CDR3 residues: CSALLGQMNTEAFF. CDR3 nucleotide sequence: TGCAGTGCTCTCTTGGGACAGATGAACACTGAAGCTTTCTTT.

This chain connects TRBV20-1 to TRBJ2-1; 8 positions agree with TRBD1. After removal of 6 bases from V and 8 bases from J, the junction contained 9 bases not matched to a gene. Germline values: CDR1 DFQATT, CDR2 SNEGSKA (reference sequence). There are 13 residues in the CDR3. The CDR3 nucleotides read TGCAGTGCCAGGGGGCAGCTGGGCGATGAGCAGTTCTTC. It specifies CSARGQLGDEQFF.

This clonotype was counted at least ten times. The chain combines TRBV2 with TRBJ2-3; maybe TRBD2 (6 bases). The germline gives CDR1 SNHLY, CDR2 FYNNEI. The CDR3 consists of 15 residues. Deletions cut 9 bases from V and 5 bases from J, with 21 bases between. CDR3 bases: TGTGCCAGAAGGGACTCTGCGTATACGGGAGATACGCAGTATTTT. It translates to CARRDSAYTGDTQYF.